This T cell receptor beta chain stems from a study of vaccination and CD4 T cells after COVID-19. About the research overall: The makeup of the convalescents was six males and four females, two of them Hispanic. The post-COVID sampling time was a median roughly 99 days after diagnosis, ranging from 35 to 161.

Comments on this clonotype: Its antigen is not known.

Germline V CDR1 and CDR2: SGDLS, YYNGEE. V was cut by 0 bases and J by 0 bases, with 7 bases left in between. The CDR3 is 15 amino acids. Whole-study findings and limits: In convalescent patients, a median around 89% of reactive clones appeared only post-vaccination.

In TCRdb, the PCR reads were re-called with MiXCR into one record per CDR3 protein. The sample records about 20,000 distinct CDR3 sequences, roughly 50% being singletons. The sequence was collected from a human donor who had recovered from COVID-19. The material sequenced was CD4+ T cells from blood, taken before SARS-CoV-2 vaccination. The gene calls are TRBV9 and TRBJ1-3; D gene uncertain. CDR3 residues: CASSVDTISGNTIYF. In DNA form, the CDR3 reads TGTGCCAGCAGCGTAGATACCATCTCTGGAAACACCATATATTTT.